A single sample gave rise to the 10 T cell receptor beta chains below, sequenced in a study of shared clonotypes between healthy human individuals. Sequenced by immunoSEQ multiplex PCR; TCRdb stores in-frame clones only, minus some. In the table there are some 630,000 clones, about three quarters of which are singletons. Material: memory CD4+ T cells sorted from blood. Specified subset: CD45RA-negative fraction. Receptors originate from a woman in her twenties or thirties in good health.

Comments on this clone: This CDR3 is also generated by other DNA sequences in the sample. This chain joins TRBV5-1 and TRBJ2-1, with TRBD2 identical over 15 bases. Losses at the gene ends were 4 bases for V and 7 bases for J; bases not matched to a gene: 3. This CDR3 region has 15 residues. Germline CDR1 SGHRS, CDR2 YFSETQ. The CDR3 protein is CASSTGLAGGNEQFF. The CDR3 nucleotides are TGCGCCAGCAGCACGGGACTAGCGGGGGGTAATGAGCAGTTCTTC.

The genes are TRBV19 and TRBJ2-6; D remains ambiguous. Germline CDR1 LNHDA, CDR2 SQIVND (reference sequence). The CDR3 sequence is 17 residues long. V dropped 5 bases and J dropped 0 bases, with 14 bases sitting between them. This chain's CDR3 is CASSGRRAPSGANVLTF. In DNA form, the CDR3 reads TGTGCCAGTAGTGGAAGACGGGCTCCCTCTGGGGCCAACGTCCTGACTTTC.

The genes are TRBV18 and TRBJ2-5; TRBD2 matches at 9 bases. Germline CDR1 and CDR2: KGHSH and LQKENI. The J segment lost 0 bases and the V segment lost 3 bases, leaving 2 bases of the junction unmatched. The CDR3 consists of 15 residues. The CDR3 bases are TGTGCCAGCTCACCGCGACTAGCGGACCAAGAGACCCAGTACTTC. The encoded protein is CASSPRLADQETQYF. Looking up the rest from reference TRBV18 and TRBJ2-5 gives the full variable domain: NAGVMQNPRHLVRRRGQEARLRCSPMKGHSHVYWYRQLPEEGLKFMVYLQKENIIDESGMPKERFSAEFPKEGPSILRIQQVVRGDSAAYFCASSPRLADQETQYFGPGTRLLVL.

A few counts support this clone. The V call is TRBV30, the J call TRBJ2-5, with D tentatively TRBD1 (5 bases). Germline V gives CDR1 GTSNPN, CDR2 SVGIG (reference sequence). There are 15 residues in the CDR3. V lost 0 bases and J 0 bases, leaving 11 bases between the germline ends. This CDR3 reads CAWSVQASYQETQYF. In nucleotides, the CDR3 is TGTGCCTGGAGTGTACAGGCATCGTACCAAGAGACCCAGTACTTC.

This chain uses TRBV28 with TRBJ2-3, with 10 bases matching TRBD2. The CDR3 consists of 16 residues. Looked up from germline, CDR1 is MDHEN and CDR2 is SYDVKM. V gave up 1 base and J gave up 6 bases; unmatched junction bases: 7. CDR3 bases: TGTGCCAGCAGTTTATTTACTAGCGGGGTCCCGGATACGCAGTATTTT. Amino acids: CASSLFTSGVPDTQYF.

This clone was observed a single time. V gene TRBV7-2 combines with J gene TRBJ2-7; 10 nucleotides match TRBD2. This CDR3 contains 12 residues. With 2 bases clipped from V and 9 bases from J, the junction kept 1 base outside the gene matches. The V gene's germline CDR1 is SGHTA and CDR2 FQGNSA. CDR3 amino acids: CASSLPSGRQYF. DNA of the CDR3: TGTGCCAGCAGCTTACCTAGCGGGAGGCAGTACTTC.

The chain joins TRBV2 to TRBJ1-5, with D unresolved. CDR3 length: 16 residues. Germline V CDR1 and CDR2: SNHLY, FYNNEI. Trimming left V 0 bases short and J 7 bases short, with 16 bases between. CDR3 sequence: CASSEAAAGSIQPQHF. CDR3 nucleotides: TGTGCCAGCAGTGAAGCTGCGGCTGGGTCGATCCAGCCCCAGCATTTT.

The V call is TRBV5-1, the J call TRBJ2-1; D might be TRBD2 (5 bases). Germline assignment: CDR1 SGHRS and CDR2 YFSETQ. This CDR3 is built from 13 residues. Deletions cut 5 bases from V and 9 bases from J, with 15 bases between. CDR3 DNA sequence: TGCGCCAGCAGTCGGGATTTAGGGAGTGAGCAGTTCTTC. Translated, it gives CASSRDLGSEQFF.

The table lists this clone with a count of one. V gene TRBV25-1 combines with J gene TRBJ2-7, with D unresolved. Looked up from germline, CDR1 is MGHDK and CDR2 is SYGVNS. This CDR3 is built from 16 residues. V lost 5 bases to trimming and J lost 0 bases, with 17 bases between them. Here the CDR3 reads CASSPPNARSSYEQYF. The CDR3 region has the DNA TGTGCCAGCAGTCCCCCGAATGCGCGGAGCTCCTACGAGCAGTACTTC.

This clone occurred once. The chain joins TRBV7-9 to TRBJ2-5; no reliable D call. The CDR3 consists of 16 residues. The germline V and J ends were trimmed by 4 bases and 2 bases, with 17 bases remaining between them. The germline CDR1 and CDR2 sequences are SEHNR and FQNEAQ (reference sequence). The chain's CDR3 is CASSSPATLLQETQYF. DNA of the CDR3: TGTGCCAGCAGCTCCCCCGCCACTTTACTACAAGAGACCCAGTACTTC.